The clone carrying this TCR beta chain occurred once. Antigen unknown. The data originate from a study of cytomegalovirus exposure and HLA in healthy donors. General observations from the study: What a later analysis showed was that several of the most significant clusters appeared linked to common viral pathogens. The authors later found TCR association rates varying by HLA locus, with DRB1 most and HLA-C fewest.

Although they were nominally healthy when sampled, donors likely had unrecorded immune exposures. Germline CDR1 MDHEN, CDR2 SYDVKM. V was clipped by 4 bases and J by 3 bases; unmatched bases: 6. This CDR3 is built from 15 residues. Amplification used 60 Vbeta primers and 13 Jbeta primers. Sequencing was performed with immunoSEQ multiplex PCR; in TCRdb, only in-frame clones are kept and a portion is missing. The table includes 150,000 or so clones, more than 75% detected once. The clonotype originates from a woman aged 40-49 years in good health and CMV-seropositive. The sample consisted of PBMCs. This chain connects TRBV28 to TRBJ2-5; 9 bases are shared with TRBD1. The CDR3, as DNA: TGTGCCAGCAGTTCTGGCGGACAGGGGAAAGAGACCCAGTACTTC. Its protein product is CASSSGGQGKETQYF.